These 4 T cell receptor beta chains originate from one sample sequenced in a study of control samples from healthy donors and cancer patients. Sequencing used immunoSEQ multiplex PCR; TCRdb keeps in-frame clones, though not all of them. The profile shows some 410,000 clones, around nine tenths of them singletons. The sample was PBMCs. These receptors originate from a middle-aged man with head and neck cancer.

The chain carries TRBV5-1 and TRBJ2-3, with TRBD1 identical over 10 bases. CDR3 size: 17 residues. CDR1 SGHRS and CDR2 YFSETQ come from the germline V gene. With V trimmed by 0 bases and J by 0 bases, 4 bases remained unmatched. CDR3 DNA: TGCGCCAGCAGCTTGGCCGGGACAGGGGATAGCACAGATACGCAGTATTTT. Its protein is CASSLAGTGDSTDTQYF.

The CDR3 DNA follows: TGTGCCAGTAGTATATATGGGGCCAGCTCCTACAATGAGCAGTTCTTC. It is translated as CASSIYGASSYNEQFF. The chain carries TRBV19 and TRBJ2-1, with TRBD1 as a possible D gene (5 bases). The CDR3 totals 16 residues. V was shortened by 2 bases and J by 0 bases, with 11 bases between the two germline ends. CDR1 and CDR2 (germline): LNHDA, SQIVND (reference sequence).

In the case of this clone: The same CDR3 is also encoded by other DNA sequences in this sample. This sequence joins TRBV4-2 and TRBJ2-1, with 13 bases that match TRBD2. Trimming took 3 bases from V and 7 from J; bases not matched to a gene: 3. Germline V gene sequence: CDR1 LGHNA, CDR2 YNFKEQ. The CDR3 runs to 15 residues. The DNA for the CDR3 is TGTGCCAGCAGCCAGGGGACTAGCGGGGTAAATGAGCAGTTCTTC. Encoded protein: CASSQGTSGVNEQFF.

This clone was found a few times. The gene calls are TRBV5-1 and TRBJ1-1, with D perhaps matching TRBD1 (6 bases). V shed 0 bases and J shed 5 bases, with 17 bases lying between them. CDR1 SGHRS and CDR2 YFSETQ come from the germline V gene. This CDR3 has 16 residues. The CDR3 nucleotides are TGCGCCAGCAGCTTGGTCGGGGGCTCGGGAGGAACTGAAGCTTTCTTT. This gives the protein CASSLVGGSGGTEAFF.